This T cell receptor beta chain was recorded in a study of CD8+ T cells in alopecia areata. The treatment: oral pan-JAK inhibitor, 5-10 mg twice daily. This CDR3 contains 15 residues. CDR1 is MNHNY and CDR2 is SVGAGI in the germline V gene (reference sequence). With V trimmed by 2 bases and J by 1 base, 4 bases remained unmatched. Isolated RNA was reverse transcribed into cDNA used as the sequencing template. TCRdb keeps only in-frame clones here, not all; method: immunoSEQ multiplex PCR. The sample yields fewer than 200,000 clones, roughly three fifths seen once. This TCR was sampled from a human donor with alopecia areata. The sample in question was CD8+ T cells sorted from blood, obtained at week 24, from a patient treated with tofacitinib. This chain connects TRBV6-6 to TRBJ1-2; 7 nucleotides agree with TRBD1. CDR3 in DNA: TGTGCCAGCAGTTACCGGGGACAGAATAACTATGGCTACACCTTC. This translates into CASSYRGQNNYGYTF.